This TCR beta chain was retrieved from a study of T cell changes during pregnancy in multiple sclerosis. Only in-frame clones appear in the TCRdb table, and some are missing; sequencing was by immunoSEQ multiplex PCR. This table has fewer than 60,000 clones, roughly 88% appearing once. V was clipped by 5 bases and J by 4 bases, with 17 bases between them. Germline loops: CDR1 SEHNR, CDR2 FQNEAQ (reference sequence). This CDR3 spans 15 amino acids. This clone was seen just once. The chain links TRBV7-9 to TRBJ1-1, with D possibly TRBD1 on 6 matching bases. The sequence was obtained from a female donor in good health, enrolled as a control in a pregnancy study. The sample was peripheral blood, taken in the third trimester of pregnancy. The CDR3 is CASSPLGGQTTEAFF. For the CDR3, the DNA is TGTGCCAGCAGCCCACTTGGAGGACAGACCACTGAAGCTTTCTTT. The complete variable domain, with remaining parts taken from reference TRBV7-9 and TRBJ1-1, reads DTGVSQNPRHKITKRGQNVTFRCDPISEHNRLYWYRQTLGQGPEFLTYFQNEAQLEKSRLLSDRFSAERPKGSFSTLEIQRTEQGDSAMYLCASSPLGGQTTEAFFGQGTRLTVV.